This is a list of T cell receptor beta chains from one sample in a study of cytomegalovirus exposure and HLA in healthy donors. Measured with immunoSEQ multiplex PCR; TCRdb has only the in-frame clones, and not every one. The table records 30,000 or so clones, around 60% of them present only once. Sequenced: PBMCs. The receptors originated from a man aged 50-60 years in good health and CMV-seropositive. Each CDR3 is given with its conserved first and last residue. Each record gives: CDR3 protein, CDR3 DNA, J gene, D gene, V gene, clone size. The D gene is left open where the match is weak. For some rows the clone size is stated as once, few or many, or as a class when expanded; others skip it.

CDR3 protein: CASSLETSGHEQYF
CDR3 DNA: TGTGCCAGCAGCTTAGAGACTAGCGGGCACGAGCAGTACTTC
J gene: TRBJ2-7
D gene: TRBD2
V gene: TRBV7-8
clone size: .

CDR3 protein: CASNGDRVTDTQYF
CDR3 DNA: TGTGCCAGCAACGGGGACAGGGTCACAGATACGCAGTATTTT
J gene: TRBJ2-3
D gene: TRBD1
V gene: TRBV9
clone size: .

CDR3 protein: CSVLAGDQETQYF
CDR3 DNA: TGCAGCGTATTAGCGGGAGACCAGGAGACCCAGTACTTC
J gene: TRBJ2-5
D gene: TRBD2
V gene: TRBV29-1
clone size: once

CDR3 protein: CASSPGGLTSTDTQYF
CDR3 DNA: TGTGCCAGCAGCCCCGGAGGGCTGACTAGCACAGATACGCAGTATTTT
J gene: TRBJ2-3
D gene: .
V gene: TRBV28
clone size: .

CDR3 protein: CASSVLADNEQFF
CDR3 DNA: TGTGCCAGCAGTGTACTAGCGGACAATGAGCAGTTCTTC
J gene: TRBJ2-1
D gene: TRBD2
V gene: TRBV28
clone size: few

CDR3 protein: CASSSRPHAGGTFYNEQFF
CDR3 DNA: TGTGCCAGCAGCTCGAGGCCCCATGCGGGAGGGACCTTCTACAATGAGCAGTTCTTC
J gene: TRBJ2-1
D gene: TRBD2
V gene: TRBV7-2
clone size: .

CDR3 protein: CASRVTGDQPQHF
CDR3 DNA: TGTGCCAGCAGAGTGACAGGGGATCAGCCCCAGCATTTT
J gene: TRBJ1-5
D gene: TRBD1
V gene: TRBV6-6
clone size: .

CDR3 protein: CASSQTDEQYF
CDR3 DNA: TGTGCCAGCAGCCAGACAGACGAGCAGTACTTC
J gene: TRBJ2-7
D gene: .
V gene: TRBV2
clone size: .

CDR3 protein: CASSTTGPGANVLTF
CDR3 DNA: TGTGCCAGCTCAACGACAGGGCCTGGGGCCAACGTCCTGACTTTC
J gene: TRBJ2-6
D gene: TRBD1
V gene: TRBV18
clone size: .

CDR3 protein: CASSYRTGGDGYTF
CDR3 DNA: TGTGCCAGCAGTTACCGAACAGGTGGGGATGGCTACACCTTC
J gene: TRBJ1-2
D gene: .
V gene: TRBV6-5
clone size: .

CDR3 protein: CASSYAGTGSTGELFF
CDR3 DNA: TGCGCCAGCAGCTATGCCGGGACAGGGTCCACCGGGGAGCTGTTTTTT
J gene: TRBJ2-2
D gene: TRBD1
V gene: TRBV5-1
clone size: .

CDR3 protein: CASKPSGLAWNEQFF
CDR3 DNA: TGTGCCAGCAAACCCTCGGGACTAGCCTGGAATGAGCAGTTCTTC
J gene: TRBJ2-1
D gene: TRBD2
V gene: TRBV2
clone size: .

CDR3 protein: CASSLGAGGPTDTQYF
CDR3 DNA: TGTGCCAGCAGCTTAGGAGCGGGGGGCCCCACAGATACGCAGTATTTT
J gene: TRBJ2-3
D gene: TRBD2
V gene: TRBV11-3
clone size: once

CDR3 protein: CASSPEPRQGSYEQYF
CDR3 DNA: TGCGCCAGCAGCCCAGAACCAAGACAGGGGAGCTACGAGCAGTACTTC
J gene: TRBJ2-7
D gene: TRBD1
V gene: TRBV4-1
clone size: .

CDR3 protein: CASSATAGMNTEAFF
CDR3 DNA: TGTGCCAGCAGTGCCACAGCGGGGATGAACACTGAAGCTTTCTTT
J gene: TRBJ1-1
D gene: .
V gene: TRBV6-4
clone size: .

CDR3 protein: CSVGSPGEGTEAFF
CDR3 DNA: TGCAGCGTTGGAAGTCCGGGGGAAGGGACTGAAGCTTTCTTT
J gene: TRBJ1-1
D gene: .
V gene: TRBV29-1
clone size: .

CDR3 protein: CASSLGLIAFSGNTIYF
CDR3 DNA: TGCGCCAGCAGCTTGGGCTTGATAGCCTTCTCTGGAAACACCATATATTTT
J gene: TRBJ1-3
D gene: .
V gene: TRBV5-1
clone size: .

CDR3 protein: CSVERWRNHNEQFF
CDR3 DNA: TGCAGCGTTGAAAGGTGGCGGAACCACAATGAGCAGTTCTTC
J gene: TRBJ2-1
D gene: .
V gene: TRBV29-1
clone size: .

CDR3 protein: CSATGHDEQFF
CDR3 DNA: TGCAGTGCCACGGGACACGATGAGCAGTTCTTC
J gene: TRBJ2-1
D gene: .
V gene: TRBV20-1
clone size: few

CDR3 protein: CASSPPGTHEQFF
CDR3 DNA: TGTGCCAGCAGTCCCCCGGGAACCCATGAGCAGTTCTTC
J gene: TRBJ2-1
D gene: .
V gene: TRBV27
clone size: .

CDR3 protein: CASSLGASGANVLTF
CDR3 DNA: TGTGCCAGCAGCTTGGGGGCCTCTGGGGCCAACGTCCTGACTTTC
J gene: TRBJ2-6
D gene: .
V gene: TRBV5-6
clone size: few

CDR3 protein: CASSPDRGNQPQHF
CDR3 DNA: TGTGCCAGCTCACCCGACAGGGGCAATCAGCCCCAGCATTTT
J gene: TRBJ1-5
D gene: TRBD1
V gene: TRBV18
clone size: .

CDR3 protein: CASSYSRVGAGELFF
CDR3 DNA: TGTGCCAGCAGTTACTCTCGGGTAGGAGCCGGGGAGCTGTTTTTT
J gene: TRBJ2-2
D gene: .
V gene: TRBV6-5
clone size: .

CDR3 protein: CAWSPHPGVTGELFF
CDR3 DNA: TGTGCCTGGAGTCCTCACCCAGGGGTTACCGGGGAGCTGTTTTTT
J gene: TRBJ2-2
D gene: .
V gene: TRBV30
clone size: .

CDR3 protein: CASSYAGTSGRETQYF
CDR3 DNA: TGCGCCAGCAGCTATGCCGGGACTAGCGGGAGGGAGACCCAGTACTTC
J gene: TRBJ2-5
D gene: TRBD2
V gene: TRBV5-1
clone size: once

CDR3 protein: CASSYPLGQGPDTQYF
CDR3 DNA: TGTGCCAGCAGTTACCCACTCGGACAGGGCCCAGATACGCAGTATTTT
J gene: TRBJ2-3
D gene: TRBD1
V gene: TRBV6-5
clone size: .

CDR3 protein: CASRGQGGWNYGYTF
CDR3 DNA: TGTGCCAGCAGAGGACAGGGGGGATGGAACTATGGCTACACCTTC
J gene: TRBJ1-2
D gene: TRBD1
V gene: TRBV6-5
clone size: once

CDR3 protein: CASAGEGGNTIYF
CDR3 DNA: TGCGCCAGCGCCGGGGAGGGTGGAAACACCATATATTTT
J gene: TRBJ1-3
D gene: .
V gene: TRBV9
clone size: .

CDR3 protein: CASRMGGNQPQHF
CDR3 DNA: TGTGCCAGCAGGATGGGAGGCAATCAGCCCCAGCATTTT
J gene: TRBJ1-5
D gene: .
V gene: TRBV7-9
clone size: .

CDR3 protein: CSFRGMEGYTF
CDR3 DNA: TGCAGCTTCCGGGGTATGGAGGGCTACACCTTC
J gene: TRBJ1-2
D gene: .
V gene: TRBV29-1
clone size: .

CDR3 protein: CASTPAGGNGETQYF
CDR3 DNA: TGTGCCAGCACCCCGGCAGGGGGGAATGGAGAGACCCAGTACTTC
J gene: TRBJ2-5
D gene: .
V gene: TRBV6-5
clone size: .

CDR3 protein: CSAQRGSGNTIYF
CDR3 DNA: TGCAGCGCCCAAAGGGGCTCTGGAAACACCATATATTTT
J gene: TRBJ1-3
D gene: .
V gene: TRBV29-1
clone size: .

CDR3 protein: CASSLRTGGDEQFF
CDR3 DNA: TGCGCCAGCAGCCTAAGGACAGGGGGCGATGAGCAGTTCTTC
J gene: TRBJ2-1
D gene: TRBD1
V gene: TRBV5-1
clone size: .

CDR3 protein: CASSAGQGLSGYTF
CDR3 DNA: TGTGCCAGCAGCGCCGGACAGGGACTTAGTGGCTACACCTTC
J gene: TRBJ1-2
D gene: TRBD1
V gene: TRBV5-6
clone size: few

CDR3 protein: CASSPRGSGSYEQYF
CDR3 DNA: TGTGCCAGCAGCCCCCGGGGGAGCGGTTCCTACGAGCAGTACTTC
J gene: TRBJ2-7
D gene: .
V gene: TRBV7-9
clone size: .

CDR3 protein: CAWSVRAGAFF
CDR3 DNA: TGTGCCTGGAGTGTAAGAGCGGGAGCTTTCTTT
J gene: TRBJ1-1
D gene: .
V gene: TRBV30
clone size: .

CDR3 protein: CASSPAGARETQYF
CDR3 DNA: TGTGCCAGCAGCCCCGCGGGGGCGAGGGAGACCCAGTACTTC
J gene: TRBJ2-5
D gene: .
V gene: TRBV5-4
clone size: .

CDR3 protein: CASSQDKGGSYNEQFF
CDR3 DNA: TGCGCCAGCAGCCAAGATAAGGGCGGGAGTTATAATGAGCAGTTCTTC
J gene: TRBJ2-1
D gene: TRBD2
V gene: TRBV4-1
clone size: .

CDR3 protein: CASSLVARGHGYTF
CDR3 DNA: TGTGCCAGCAGCTTGGTAGCCAGGGGGCACGGCTACACCTTC
J gene: TRBJ1-2
D gene: TRBD1
V gene: TRBV5-6
clone size: few

CDR3 protein: CASSQSEGYEQYF
CDR3 DNA: TGTGCCAGCAGCCAATCGGAGGGCTACGAGCAGTACTTC
J gene: TRBJ2-7
D gene: .
V gene: TRBV7-9
clone size: few

CDR3 protein: CASSHETGGPGNTIYF
CDR3 DNA: TGTGCCAGCTCACACGAAACTGGAGGTCCTGGAAACACCATATATTTT
J gene: TRBJ1-3
D gene: .
V gene: TRBV18
clone size: .

CDR3 protein: CASSWGLVDNEQFF
CDR3 DNA: TGTGCCAGCAGCTGGGGACTAGTTGACAATGAGCAGTTCTTC
J gene: TRBJ2-1
D gene: TRBD2
V gene: TRBV7-9
clone size: few

CDR3 protein: CASSLSGSKRETQYF
CDR3 DNA: TGTGCCAGCAGTTTAAGCGGGAGTAAGCGAGAGACCCAGTACTTC
J gene: TRBJ2-5
D gene: TRBD2
V gene: TRBV28
clone size: .

CDR3 protein: CASSLGTGGFTFF
CDR3 DNA: TGTGCCAGCAGCTTAGGTACAGGGGGTTTTACTTTCTTT
J gene: TRBJ1-1
D gene: TRBD1
V gene: TRBV11-1
clone size: .

CDR3 protein: CATTTGVGTGELFF
CDR3 DNA: TGTGCCACCACCACAGGGGTCGGCACCGGGGAGCTGTTTTTT
J gene: TRBJ2-2
D gene: TRBD1
V gene: TRBV6-1
clone size: few

CDR3 protein: CASSYSNLEGGGYTF
CDR3 DNA: TGTGCCAGCAGTTACTCGAATTTGGAGGGCGGGGGCTACACCTTC
J gene: TRBJ1-2
D gene: .
V gene: TRBV6-5
clone size: few

CDR3 protein: CASSFHRGSEQYF
CDR3 DNA: TGTGCCAGCAGTTTTCACAGGGGTTCCGAGCAGTACTTC
J gene: TRBJ2-7
D gene: TRBD1
V gene: TRBV7-8
clone size: .

CDR3 protein: CATSRDGAGLVASGGKLFF
CDR3 DNA: TGTGCCACCAGCAGAGATGGGGCGGGGTTAGTTGCGTCGGGAGGAAAACTGTTTTTT
J gene: TRBJ1-4
D gene: .
V gene: TRBV15
clone size: .

CDR3 protein: CASSPLAVGETQYF
CDR3 DNA: TGCGCCAGCAGCCCATTAGCGGTTGGTGAGACCCAGTACTTC
J gene: TRBJ2-5
D gene: .
V gene: TRBV5-1
clone size: once

CDR3 protein: CASSLGPSGDTDTQYF
CDR3 DNA: TGCGCCAGCAGCTTGGGCCCTAGCGGGGACACAGATACGCAGTATTTT
J gene: TRBJ2-3
D gene: TRBD2
V gene: TRBV5-1
clone size: .

CDR3 protein: CASRDGTGTNQPQHF
CDR3 DNA: TGTGCCAGCAGGGACGGGACAGGAACGAATCAGCCCCAGCATTTT
J gene: TRBJ1-5
D gene: TRBD1
V gene: TRBV6-1
clone size: .

CDR3 protein: CASSHKTSGGNNEQFF
CDR3 DNA: TGTGCCAGCAGCCACAAGACTAGCGGGGGGAACAATGAGCAGTTCTTC
J gene: TRBJ2-1
D gene: TRBD2
V gene: TRBV4-2
clone size: few

CDR3 protein: CASSLRDRGNQPQHF
CDR3 DNA: TGTGCCAGCAGTCTGCGGGACAGGGGCAATCAGCCCCAGCATTTT
J gene: TRBJ1-5
D gene: TRBD1
V gene: TRBV2
clone size: .

CDR3 protein: CASSNTGSQTEAFF
CDR3 DNA: TGTGCCAGCAGTAATACAGGGTCACAAACTGAAGCTTTCTTT
J gene: TRBJ1-1
D gene: .
V gene: TRBV28
clone size: .

CDR3 protein: CASSSLGLSNTEAFF
CDR3 DNA: TGTGCCAGCAGCTCTCTCGGACTGTCGAACACTGAAGCTTTCTTT
J gene: TRBJ1-1
D gene: .
V gene: TRBV5-4
clone size: .